The 21 T cell receptor beta chains given below trace back to one sample, sequenced in a study of T cell changes during pregnancy in multiple sclerosis. Only in-frame clones appear in the TCRdb table, and some are missing; sequencing was by immunoSEQ multiplex PCR. This table holds some 45,000 clones, around 95% found once. This specimen was CD8+ T cells from peripheral blood mononuclear cells, taken in the first trimester of pregnancy. Receptor source: a female donor with multiple sclerosis, enrolled in a pregnancy study.

The chain joins TRBV21-1 to TRBJ2-3; TRBD2 was called by the table and not checked on the DNA. TRBV21-1 is deemed a pseudogene. There are 20 residues in the CDR3. CDR3 sequence reads: CASLTKIAGGPADFTDTQYF. DNA of the CDR3: TGTGCCAGCCTCACTAAGATAGCGGGAGGGCCCGCCGACTTCACAGATACGCAGTATTTT.

This rearrangement joins TRBV5-1 to TRBJ1-1, with D maybe TRBD1 (5 bases). The CDR3 spans 17 residues. Trimming cost V 1 base and J 1 base, with 17 bases left between them. Looked up from germline, CDR1 is SGHRS and CDR2 is YFSETQ. CDR3 protein: CASSLYGRALGNTEAFF. The CDR3 region has the DNA TGCGCCAGCAGCTTGTACGGCAGGGCATTAGGGAACACTGAAGCTTTCTTT.

The chain is built from TRBV27 and TRBJ2-7; D is perhaps TRBD2 (5 bases). The CDR3 runs to 15 residues. Deletions cut 5 bases from V and 0 bases from J, with 14 bases between. Germline V gene lookup returns CDR1 MNHEY and CDR2 SMNVEV (reference sequence). The DNA for the CDR3 is TGTGCCAGCAGTACCGCCGGACTGACCTCCTACGAGCAGTACTTC. Its translation is CASSTAGLTSYEQYF.

The chain recombines TRBV5-1 with TRBJ1-1; D not resolved. The germline V gene has CDR1 SGHRS and CDR2 YFSETQ. This CDR3 is 13 amino acids long. V was shortened by 2 bases and J by 2 bases, with 7 bases between the two germline ends. The DNA of the CDR3 is TGCGCCAGCAGCTTCGAAACTAACACTGAAGCTTTCTTT. Protein: CASSFETNTEAFF.

The chain carries TRBV29-1 and TRBJ2-2; TRBD2 aligns across 15 bases. CDR1 and CDR2 (germline): SQVTM, ANQGSEA. The CDR3 length is 15 residues. With V trimmed by 5 bases and J by 3 bases, 1 base remained unmatched. This CDR3 reads CSVRTSGRDTGELFF. CDR3 in DNA: TGCAGCGTTCGGACTAGCGGGAGGGACACCGGGGAGCTGTTTTTT.

The chain employs TRBV25-1 and TRBJ1-4; D remains ambiguous. The CDR3 contains 17 residues. From germline, CDR1 is MGHDK and CDR2 SYGVNS. The ends were cut back, 0 bases at V and 7 bases at J, with 18 bases in the middle. CDR3 protein: CASSEYGSHRFGEKLFF. CDR3 DNA sequence: TGTGCCAGCAGTGAATATGGGTCCCACAGATTCGGTGAAAAACTGTTTTTT.

This CDR3 is CASSFYREVYEQYF. The CDR3, as DNA: TGTGCCAGCAGCTTTTACAGGGAAGTCTACGAGCAGTACTTC. The chain combines TRBV7-8 with TRBJ2-7, with D perhaps matching TRBD1 (6 bases). The CDR3 consists of 14 residues. V dropped 3 bases and J dropped 3 bases, with 12 bases sitting between them. Germline CDR1 and CDR2: SGHVS and FQNEAQ.

This chain links TRBV4-3 with TRBJ2-1; 13 bases map to TRBD2. The ends lost 0 bases at V and 9 bases at J; junction bases unmatched: 17. Germline CDR1 reads LGHNA; CDR2 reads YSLEER. The CDR3 runs 20 residues. CDR3: CASSQDGVQGGLAGAGEQFF. In nucleotides, the CDR3 is TGCGCCAGCAGCCAAGACGGGGTTCAGGGCGGACTAGCGGGAGCCGGTGAGCAGTTCTTC.

This rearrangement joins TRBV19 to TRBJ2-1; 10 bases line up with TRBD2. Per germline, CDR1 LNHDA and CDR2 SQIVND (reference sequence). Trimming cost V 10 bases and J 7 bases; bases outside gene matches: 7. CDR3 length: 13 amino acids. The CDR3 spells CATSLTSGNEQFF. The CDR3 nucleotides are TGTGCCACCTCTTTGACTAGCGGGAATGAGCAGTTCTTC.

The rearrangement joins TRBV5-6 to TRBJ1-2; D is possibly TRBD1 (5 bases). The CDR3 length is 15 residues. The germline V and J ends were trimmed by 4 bases and 0 bases, with 13 bases remaining between them. The germline V gene has CDR1 SGHDT and CDR2 YYEEEE. In nucleotides, the CDR3 is TGTGCCAGCAGCCATCCGGGGGAGGCTAACTATGGCTACACCTTC. Translated, it gives CASSHPGEANYGYTF.

This chain connects TRBV11-3 to TRBJ2-3; TRBD2 aligns across 13 bases. Germline V gives CDR1 SGHNT, CDR2 YENEEA. The CDR3 spans 15 residues. Trimming took 4 bases from V and 7 from J; bases not matched to a gene: 5. This CDR3 is CASSSRTSGSYTQYF. CDR3 coding DNA: TGTGCCAGCAGCTCCAGGACTAGCGGGAGTTATACGCAGTATTTT.

J is TRBJ2-7 and V is TRBV6-1; maybe TRBD2 (8 bases). The CDR3 runs to 14 residues. Germline-derived CDR1 and CDR2 are MNHNS and SASEGT. Trimming removed 3 bases at V and 5 bases at J, with 14 bases between. The DNA of the CDR3 is TGTGCCAGCAGTGAGGCGGGAGGACAGGACGAGCAGTACTTC. Its translation: CASSEAGGQDEQYF.

The chain carries TRBV10-3 and TRBJ2-7; 9 bases agree with TRBD2. Trimming took 10 bases from V and 0 from J; bases not matched to a gene: 10. Germline CDR1 is ENHRY and CDR2 is SYGVKD. The CDR3 is 15 amino acids. The CDR3 region is CATRLAATSSYEQYF. CDR3 nucleotides: TGTGCCACCAGACTAGCGGCCACCTCCTCCTACGAGCAGTACTTC.

CDR3 protein: CASSLTSSGSTDTQYF. In DNA form, the CDR3 reads TGTGCCAGCAGTTTAACGTCTAGCGGGAGCACAGATACGCAGTATTTT. The chain employs TRBV28 and TRBJ2-3, with 8 bases matching TRBD2. The CDR3 covers 16 residues. With 2 bases clipped from V and 0 bases from J, the junction kept 4 bases outside the gene matches. In germline, CDR1 is MDHEN, CDR2 SYDVKM.

The V gene is TRBV7-8, the J gene TRBJ1-3; D is ambiguous. V was shortened by 3 bases and J by 3 bases, with 9 bases between the two germline ends. The length of the CDR3 is 14 residues. CDR1 SGHVS and CDR2 FQNEAQ come from the germline V gene. The CDR3 reads CASSFVGSGNTIYF. CDR3 in DNA: TGTGCCAGCAGCTTTGTTGGGAGTGGAAACACCATATATTTT.

The chain uses TRBV7-3 and TRBJ2-1, with 7 bases that match TRBD1. The length of the CDR3 is 13 residues. V gave up 5 bases and J gave up 6 bases; unmatched junction bases: 4. The V gene's germline CDR1 is SGHTA and CDR2 FQGTGA. CDR3 bases: TGTGCCAGCAGCCCAACAGGGGTCAATGAGCAGTTCTTC. Translating gives CASSPTGVNEQFF.

This clone is a singleton in its sample. The chain carries TRBV15 and TRBJ1-4, with D possibly TRBD1 on 5 matching bases. This CDR3 has 16 residues. Trimming stripped 1 base from V and 4 bases from J, with 13 bases between. Germline-derived CDR1 and CDR2 are LNHNV and YYDKDF (reference sequence). The CDR3, as DNA: TGTGCCACCAGCAGAGGGGGCGGCCCCGTTAATGAAAAACTGTTTTTT. It specifies CATSRGGGPVNEKLFF.

V gene TRBV4-2 combines with J gene TRBJ1-2; possibly TRBD1 for D (6 bases). Germline CDR1 is LGHNA and CDR2 is YNFKEQ. The V and J ends lost 1 base and 8 bases respectively, with 8 bases between them. This CDR3 has 12 residues. CDR3 nucleotide sequence: TGTGCCAGCAGCCAAGGTCAGGGGGGCTACACCTTC. Amino acid sequence: CASSQGQGGYTF.

The chain combines TRBV19 with TRBJ2-7, with 7 bases identical to TRBD2. CDR3 length: 15 residues. J lost 0 bases, V lost 6 bases, and 8 bases had no gene match. Germline V gene data show CDR1 as LNHDA and CDR2 as SQIVND (reference sequence). The DNA for the CDR3 is TGTGCCAGTAGCCCTTTGCGGGGGATCTCCTACGAGCAGTACTTC. It encodes CASSPLRGISYEQYF.

Details on this clone: At the DNA level, this CDR3 is encoded by other sequences in the same sample as well. The CDR3 region has the DNA TGTGCCAGCAGCCAAGCCGCGGTTACCTACGAGCAGTACTTC. Translating it yields CASSQAAVTYEQYF. The chain uses TRBV4-2 and TRBJ2-7; no firm D call. The CDR3 is 14 amino acids. Trimming cost V 1 base and J 2 bases, with 9 bases left between them. Germline-derived CDR1 and CDR2 are LGHNA and YNFKEQ.

This chain uses TRBV5-1 with TRBJ2-7, with 7 bases identical to TRBD1. CDR3 length: 14 amino acids. Losses at the gene ends were 2 bases for V and 4 bases for J; bases not matched to a gene: 6. Germline V lookup: CDR1 SGHRS, CDR2 YFSETQ. This chain's CDR3 is CASSFGGQTYEQYF. CDR3 bases: TGCGCCAGCAGCTTTGGGGGACAGACGTACGAGCAGTACTTC.